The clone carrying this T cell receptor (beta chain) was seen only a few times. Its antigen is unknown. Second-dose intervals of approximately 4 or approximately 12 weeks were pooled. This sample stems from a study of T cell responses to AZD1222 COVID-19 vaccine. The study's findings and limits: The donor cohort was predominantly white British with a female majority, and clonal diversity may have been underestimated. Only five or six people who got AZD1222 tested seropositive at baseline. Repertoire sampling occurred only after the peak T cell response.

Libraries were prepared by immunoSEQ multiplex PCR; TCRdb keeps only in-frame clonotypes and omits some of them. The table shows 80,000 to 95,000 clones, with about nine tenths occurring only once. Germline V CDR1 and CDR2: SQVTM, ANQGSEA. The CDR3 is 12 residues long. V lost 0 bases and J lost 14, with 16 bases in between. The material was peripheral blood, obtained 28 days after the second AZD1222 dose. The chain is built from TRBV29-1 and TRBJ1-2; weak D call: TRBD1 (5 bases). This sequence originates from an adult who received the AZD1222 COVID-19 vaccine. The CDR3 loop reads CSVEDMGGYRTF. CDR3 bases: TGCAGCGTTGAAGATATGGGGGGATACCGGACCTTC. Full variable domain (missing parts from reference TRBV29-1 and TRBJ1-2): SAVISQKPSRDICQRGTSLTIQCQVDSQVTMMFWYRQQPGQSLTLIATANQGSEATYESGFVIDKFPISRPNLTFSTLTVSNMSPEDSSIYLCSVEDMGGYRTFGSGTRLTVV.